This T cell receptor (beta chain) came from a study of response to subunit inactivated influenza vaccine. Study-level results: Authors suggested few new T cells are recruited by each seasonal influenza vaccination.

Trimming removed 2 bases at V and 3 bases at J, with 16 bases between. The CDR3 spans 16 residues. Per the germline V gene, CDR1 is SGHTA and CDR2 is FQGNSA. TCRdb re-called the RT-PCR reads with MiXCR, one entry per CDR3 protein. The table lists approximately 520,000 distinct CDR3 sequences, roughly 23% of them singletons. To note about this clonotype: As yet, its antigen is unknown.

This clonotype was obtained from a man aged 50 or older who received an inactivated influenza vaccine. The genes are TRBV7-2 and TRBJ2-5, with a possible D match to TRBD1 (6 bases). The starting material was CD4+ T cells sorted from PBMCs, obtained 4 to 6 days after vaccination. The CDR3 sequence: CASSLISAGTKETQYF. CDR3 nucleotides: TGTGCCAGCAGCTTAATATCTGCCGGGACAAAAGAGACCCAGTACTTC.